Presented here are 15 T cell receptor beta chains from one specimen sequenced in a study of T-cell reconstitution after alpha-beta-depleted transplantation in children. Unique molecular identifiers were incorporated into the prepared TCRbeta library. TCRdb fed the PCR reads into MiXCR, producing one record per CDR3 protein. The sample records 600,000 to 700,000 distinct CDR3 sequences, roughly 14% being singletons. Sample: PBMCs, taken before TCRalphabeta/CD19-depleted stem cell transplant. Source of these receptors: a girl aged 2 to 9 with congenital amegakaryocytic thrombocytopenia, due to receive a stem cell transplant.

This clonotype was observed a handful of times. The rearrangement joins TRBV29-1 to TRBJ1-1; possibly TRBD1 for D (5 bases). Trimming stripped 1 base from V and 5 bases from J, with 14 bases between. Germline CDR1 and CDR2: SQVTM and ANQGSEA. The CDR3 runs to 14 residues. The CDR3 loop reads CSVEGGGVGTEAFF. The DNA of the CDR3 is TGCAGCGTTGAAGGGGGGGGGGTCGGGACTGAAGCTTTCTTT. The full variable domain, completed using reference TRBV29-1 and TRBJ1-1, is SAVISQKPSRDICQRGTSLTIQCQVDSQVTMMFWYRQQPGQSLTLIATANQGSEATYESGFVIDKFPISRPNLTFSTLTVSNMSPEDSSIYLCSVEGGGVGTEAFFGQGTRLTVV.

The J gene is TRBJ2-5, the V gene TRBV6-1; tentatively, D is TRBD2 (6 bases). The germline V and J ends were trimmed by 8 bases and 4 bases, with 17 bases remaining between them. The CDR3 totals 14 residues. Germline loops: CDR1 MNHNS, CDR2 SASEGT. The DNA for the CDR3 is TGTGCCAGCGGCGGGACGAGTTTAGGAGAGACCCAGTACTTC. Protein: CASGGTSLGETQYF.

At least ten counts were recorded for this clonotype. V usage is TRBV12-3 or TRBV12-4 and J usage is TRBJ2-1, with D tentatively TRBD2 (5 bases). The CDR3 extends over 16 amino acids. The germline V and J ends were trimmed by 2 bases and 0 bases, with 11 bases remaining between them. The CDR3 DNA follows: TGTGCCAGCAGTTTATATCGGAGGCCCTCCTACAATGAGCAGTTCTTC. Its protein product is CASSLYRRPSYNEQFF.

As for this clonotype: It may be a read error: a sequence one base away is much more abundant. V and J are TRBV27 and TRBJ2-3; 8 nucleotides line up with TRBD2. CDR3 size: 15 residues. V gave up 10 bases and J gave up 4 bases; unmatched junction bases: 13. Germline V gene sequence: CDR1 MNHEY, CDR2 SMNVEV (reference sequence). The CDR3 sequence is CATSRGGRGSDTQYF. CDR3 nucleotide sequence: TGTGCCACATCACGCGGGGGGCGTGGGTCAGATACGCAGTATTTT.

This clonotype was seen more than once but under ten times. The rearrangement uses TRBV15 and TRBJ2-1; the D gene is possibly TRBD2 (6 bases). Trimming stripped 1 base from V and 7 bases from J, with 17 bases between. CDR1 LNHNV and CDR2 YYDKDF come from the germline V gene (reference sequence). The CDR3 is made up of 16 amino acids. The CDR3 coding sequence is TGTGCCACCAGCAGAGGAGACCTTCTAGCGAAAAATGAGCAGTTCTTC. Amino acid sequence: CATSRGDLLAKNEQFF.

This clonotype has at least ten counts. The J gene is TRBJ2-7, the V gene TRBV5-1; TRBD2 is a possible D gene (5 bases). Germline-derived CDR1 and CDR2 are SGHRS and YFSETQ. This CDR3 has 16 amino acids. V lost 5 bases and J 5 bases, leaving 23 bases between the germline ends. The CDR3 DNA reads TGCGCCAGCAGTTCATTCCCCATGACGAGGGAAAACGAGCAGTACTTC. It yields the protein CASSSFPMTRENEQYF.

This sequence joins TRBV7-8 and TRBJ2-6, with TRBD1 as a possible D gene (5 bases). The germline V gene encodes CDR1 SGHVS and CDR2 FQNEAQ. Trimming pared 0 bases from V and 9 bases from J, leaving 15 bases between. The CDR3 runs to 16 residues. CDR3 sequence (DNA): TGTGCCAGCAGCTTAGCGATCTTCAGGGCAAACAACGTCCTGACTTTC. This translates into CASSLAIFRANNVLTF.

This clonotype was seen at least ten times. This chain connects TRBV25-1 to TRBJ2-2; 9 nucleotides agree with TRBD1. Germline V CDR1 and CDR2: MGHDK, SYGVNS. Trimming took 2 bases from V and 6 from J; bases not matched to a gene: 4. The CDR3 extends over 15 amino acids. This CDR3 reads CASSEGTGRSGELFF. The CDR3 region has the DNA TGTGCCAGCAGTGAAGGGACAGGGAGGTCCGGGGAGCTGTTTTTT.

This clonotype came up many times. The chain is built from TRBV12-3 or TRBV12-4 and TRBJ2-1; 7 nucleotides match TRBD1. The CDR3 totals 15 residues. Unmatched junction bases numbered 8, after V lost 5 bases and J lost 4 bases. The DNA for the CDR3 is TGTGCCAGCAGTCCTAGACAGGGTGTGTACAATGAGCAGTTCTTC. Translating gives CASSPRQGVYNEQFF.

This clonotype was seen a few times. V usage is TRBV2 and J usage is TRBJ2-7; 10 bases are shared with TRBD2. The junction had 13 bases not matched to a gene; V was cut back by 6 bases and J by 5 bases. Germline V gene sequence: CDR1 SNHLY, CDR2 FYNNEI. The CDR3 is 16 residues long. The CDR3 loop reads CASSELAGLVPHEQYF. For the CDR3, the DNA is TGTGCCAGCAGCGAACTAGCGGGACTAGTACCCCACGAGCAGTACTTC.

Of note for this clonotype: This clone may be a read error of a much larger clone one base away. The conserved final phenylalanine or tryptophan is absent from the CDR3, which likely points to a read error. This chain joins TRBV20-1 and TRBJ2-3, with TRBD1 as a possible D gene (5 bases). Per the germline V gene, CDR1 is DFQATT and CDR2 is SNEGSKA (reference sequence). V gave up 3 bases and J gave up 4 bases, with 11 bases separating them. The CDR3 runs to 13 residues. The CDR3, as DNA: TGCAGTGCTAGTTTGCCAGGGTCAGATACGCAGTATTAT. Translated, it gives CSASLPGSDTQYY.

In regard to this clonotype: A much larger clone differs by one base, so this may be a read error. The chain employs TRBV12-3 or TRBV12-4 and TRBJ2-7, with D perhaps given as TRBD1 or TRBD2 (5 bases each). The ends were cut back, 7 bases at V and 2 bases at J, with 15 bases in the middle. The CDR3 contains 14 residues. The CDR3 here is CASTLGRSTYEQYF. CDR3 in DNA: TGTGCCAGCACCTTGGGACGGAGCACCTACGAGCAGTACTTC.

This clonotype was seen at least ten times. The V gene is TRBV7-3, the J gene TRBJ2-5; D is undetermined. The CDR3 is 14 amino acids. Germline V gene lookup returns CDR1 SGHTA and CDR2 FQGTGA. With 4 bases removed from V and 3 bases from J, the gap between germline ends came to 12 bases. CDR3 in DNA: TGTGCCAGCAGCTATCTAGGCAAAAAAGAGACCCAGTACTTC. It codes for CASSYLGKKETQYF.

Concerning this clonotype: This may come from a read error, since a much larger clone is one base off. This rearrangement joins TRBV4-1 to TRBJ2-3, with D uncertain. Trimming took 0 bases from V and 0 from J, leaving 10 bases between them. Germline CDR1 and CDR2: MGHRA and YSYEKL. CDR3 size: 16 residues. The CDR3 protein is CASSQDGQPSTDTQYF. The CDR3 DNA follows: TGCGCCAGCAGCCAAGACGGCCAGCCTAGCACAGATACGCAGTATTTT.

This clonotype showed up many times. The chain combines TRBV5-1 with TRBJ2-3; 10 nucleotides agree with TRBD2. V lost 3 bases and J lost 4; bases outside the gene matches: 5. CDR3 length: 15 residues. The germline CDR1 and CDR2 sequences are SGHRS and YFSETQ. The DNA of the CDR3 is TGCGCCAGCAGCTCTAAGCGGGAGGGCTCAGATACGCAGTATTTT. The encoded protein is CASSSKREGSDTQYF. Together with reference TRBV5-1 and TRBJ2-3, the CDR3 gives the full variable domain: KAGVTQTPRYLIKTRGQQVTLSCSPISGHRSVSWYQQTPGQGLQFLFEYFSETQRNKGNFPGRFSGRQFSNSRSEMNVSTLELGDSALYLCASSSKREGSDTQYFGPGTRLTVL.